The 28 T cell receptor beta chains given below trace back to one sample, sequenced in a study of beta chain features in type 1 diabetes. Expressed TCRB transcripts got sequenced, as all isolated RNA was reverse transcribed. The data were produced by immunoSEQ multiplex PCR, yet TCRdb's version contains in-frame clones alone and is incomplete. Of about 160,000 clones listed, approximately 9% are singletons. These TCRs are of unknown antigen specificity. Study findings and constraints: Type 1 diabetes patients had moderately but significantly shorter TCRB CDR3s in all four CD4+ subsets.

Sequencing was carried out using central memory CD4+ T cells from blood. These receptors were collected from a woman between 18 and 29 years old with type 1 diabetes.

The CDR3 sequence: CASSSKDRTANTIYF. The CDR3, as DNA: TGTGCCAGCAGCTCAAAAGATCGGACAGCGAACACCATATATTTT. The genes are TRBV7-9 and TRBJ1-3, with a possible D match to TRBD1 (6 bases). CDR1 is SEHNR and CDR2 is FQNEAQ in the germline V gene (reference sequence). CDR3 length: 15 amino acids. V was trimmed by 4 bases and J by 7 bases, leaving 17 bases between them.

This clone was picked up a small number of times. The chain links TRBV7-2 to TRBJ2-5, with 8 positions matching TRBD2. Per germline, CDR1 SGHTA and CDR2 FQGNSA. The CDR3 runs 15 residues. Germline trimming cut 6 bases from V and 7 bases from J; bases unmatched to any gene: 13. CDR3 sequence (DNA): TGTGCCAGCAGGAGAGCGGGGGAGCCCCTCGGGACCCAGTACTTC. Translating gives CASRRAGEPLGTQYF.

The chain uses TRBV19 and TRBJ1-4; 7 bases map to TRBD1. Germline-derived CDR1 and CDR2 are LNHDA and SQIVND (reference sequence). This CDR3 has 14 residues. J gave up 4 bases and V 8 bases, and 7 bases lay outside the gene matches. The CDR3 is CASGGTEDNEKLFF. The CDR3, as DNA: TGTGCCAGTGGGGGGACAGAAGATAATGAAAAACTGTTTTTT.

The rearrangement links TRBV6-5 to TRBJ1-1; weak D call: TRBD1 (6 bases). V shed 7 bases and J shed 11 bases, with 26 bases lying between them. Per the germline V gene, CDR1 is MNHEY and CDR2 is SVGAGI. The CDR3 covers 15 residues. The CDR3 loop is CASTKTGTDLAGAFF. In nucleotides, the CDR3 is TGTGCCAGCACCAAGACAGGCACAGATTTGGCCGGGGCTTTCTTT.

This chain connects TRBV9 to TRBJ2-3, with D tentatively TRBD2 (6 bases). This CDR3 has 15 amino acids. V lost 0 bases and J lost 8, with 16 bases in between. Germline CDR1 and CDR2: SGDLS and YYNGEE. CDR3 in amino acids: CASSVVTGHGGTQYF. The DNA of the CDR3 is TGTGCCAGCAGCGTAGTAACGGGCCACGGGGGTACGCAGTATTTT. The whole variable domain, filled in from reference TRBV9 and TRBJ2-3, reads DSGVTQTPKHLITATGQRVTLRCSPRSGDLSVYWYQQSLDQGLQFLIQYYNGEERAKGNILERFSAQQFPDLHSELNLSSLELGDSALYFCASSVVTGHGGTQYFGPGTRLTVL.

J is TRBJ1-1 and V is TRBV7-9; 7 bases agree with TRBD1. After removal of 5 bases from V and 2 bases from J, the junction contained 8 bases not matched to a gene. The germline CDR1 and CDR2 sequences are SEHNR and FQNEAQ (reference sequence). There are 15 residues in the CDR3. In nucleotides, the CDR3 is TGTGCCAGCAGCCCCCGGGAGGGGGCAAACACTGAAGCTTTCTTT. Residues: CASSPREGANTEAFF.

This clone turned up a few times. The chain carries TRBV19 and TRBJ2-7; 8 bases map to TRBD1. The CDR3 loop spans 14 amino acids. The germline CDR1 and CDR2 sequences are LNHDA and SQIVND (reference sequence). J gave up 2 bases and V 5 bases, and 5 bases lay outside the gene matches. For the CDR3, the DNA is TGTGCCAGTAGTCCGAGACAGGGGCCCTACGAGCAGTACTTC. This sequence encodes CASSPRQGPYEQYF. The whole variable domain, filled in from reference TRBV19 and TRBJ2-7, reads DGGITQSPKYLFRKEGQNVTLSCEQNLNHDAMYWYRQDPGQGLRLIYYSQIVNDFQKGDIAEGYSVSREKKESFPLTVTSAQKNPTAFYLCASSPRQGPYEQYFGPGTRLTVT.

The chain has TRBV9 and TRBJ2-1; a weak D match, TRBD2 (5 bases). CDR1 and CDR2 from the germline V gene are SGDLS and YYNGEE. Trimming cost V 4 bases and J 7 bases, with 15 bases left between them. The length of the CDR3 is 14 residues. CDR3 nucleotide sequence: TGTGCCAGCAGCCCCGGGGAGCGGCGGAATGAGCAGTTCTTC. This codes for CASSPGERRNEQFF.

This clone occurred a few times. This chain joins TRBV5-6 and TRBJ2-7; the D is unclear. The V gene's germline CDR1 is SGHDT and CDR2 YYEEEE. The CDR3 is made up of 15 amino acids. The ends were cut back, 1 base at V and 0 bases at J, with 11 bases in the middle. CDR3 nucleotides: TGTGCCAGCAGCTTGCCGTCGCAGGCCTCCTACGAGCAGTACTTC. It specifies CASSLPSQASYEQYF.

The CDR3 DNA is TGCGCCAGCAGCGGGACTAGCGGGAGCTACAATGAGCAGTTCTTC. Its translation: CASSGTSGSYNEQFF. The chain couples TRBV5-1 to TRBJ2-1, with 14 bases identical to TRBD2. V shed 4 bases, J shed 3 bases, and the junction held 0 bases outside the gene matches. CDR3 length equals 15 residues. CDR1 is SGHRS, CDR2 YFSETQ, per germline. Together with reference TRBV5-1 and TRBJ2-1, the CDR3 gives the full variable domain: KAGVTQTPRYLIKTRGQQVTLSCSPISGHRSVSWYQQTPGQGLQFLFEYFSETQRNKGNFPGRFSGRQFSNSRSEMNVSTLELGDSALYLCASSGTSGSYNEQFFGPGTRLTVL.

This clone was seen a few times. The rearrangement uses TRBV2 and TRBJ2-1, with 12 bases lining up with TRBD2. This CDR3 has 15 amino acids. The V and J ends lost 5 bases and 6 bases, in that order; junction bases with no gene match: 5. The germline V gene encodes CDR1 SNHLY and CDR2 FYNNEI. The CDR3 DNA reads TGTGCCAGCAGTAGACTAGCGGGGGAGACCAATGAGCAGTTCTTC. Translating it yields CASSRLAGETNEQFF. Filled out from reference TRBV2 and TRBJ2-1, the complete variable domain reads EPEVTQTPSHQVTQMGQEVILRCVPISNHLYFYWYRQILGQKVEFLVSFYNNEISEKSEIFDDQFSVERPDGSNFTLKIRSTKLEDSAMYFCASSRLAGETNEQFFGPGTRLTVL.

J is TRBJ1-1 and V is TRBV7-8; maybe TRBD1 (6 bases). CDR1 is SGHVS, CDR2 FQNEAQ, per germline. V was cut by 6 bases and J by 4 bases, with 15 bases left in between. The CDR3 has 14 residues. The CDR3 DNA reads as TGTGCCAGCAGTCCCATGGGGGCTGGCACTGAAGCTTTCTTT. Residues: CASSPMGAGTEAFF. Combining the CDR3 with reference TRBV7-8 and TRBJ1-1 gives the whole variable domain GAGVSQSPRYKVAKRGQDVALRCDPISGHVSLFWYQQALGQGPEFLTYFQNEAQLDKSGLPSDRFFAERPEGSVSTLKIQRTQQEDSAVYLCASSPMGAGTEAFFGQGTRLTVV.

V and J are TRBV6-1 and TRBJ1-2; D is uncertain. The CDR3 has 14 residues. Germline CDR1 and CDR2: MNHNS and SASEGT. Trimming left V 3 bases short and J 0 bases short, with 8 bases between. This chain's CDR3 is CASSESVTNYGYTF. The CDR3 DNA is TGTGCCAGCAGTGAGTCTGTTACTAACTATGGCTACACCTTC.

The rearrangement uses TRBV7-2 and TRBJ2-7, with 9 positions matching TRBD1. The CDR3 covers 13 residues. V shed 5 bases, J shed 9 bases, and the junction held 8 bases outside the gene matches. The germline V gene has CDR1 SGHTA and CDR2 FQGNSA. CDR3 sequence reads: CASSITGGAGQYF. DNA for the CDR3: TGTGCCAGCAGCATAACAGGGGGCGCTGGGCAGTACTTC.

The chain uses TRBV4-2 and TRBJ2-1; 15 nucleotides align to TRBD2. Germline-derived CDR1 and CDR2 are LGHNA and YNFKEQ. The CDR3 has 18 residues. V shed 1 base and J 12 bases; nucleotides not matched to a gene: 13. The CDR3 DNA sequence: TGTGCCAGCAGCCAAGGGACTAGCGGGAGGGCCGCGGGGACCGGGCAGTTCTTC. Translation: CASSQGTSGRAAGTGQFF.

This chain connects TRBV7-8 to TRBJ1-5; TRBD1 might be the D (5 bases). Per the germline V gene, CDR1 is SGHVS and CDR2 is FQNEAQ. The CDR3 totals 16 residues. Trimming shortened V by 2 bases and J by 1 base, and 12 bases separated the two germline ends. CDR3 residues: CASSLFWGGSNQPQHF. CDR3 coding DNA: TGTGCCAGCAGCTTATTTTGGGGGGGAAGCAATCAGCCCCAGCATTTT.

CDR3 sequence reads: CASSLHRRPGTKQFF. The DNA for the CDR3 is TGTGCCAGCAGCTTACACAGACGGCCCGGGACTAAGCAGTTCTTC. This chain joins TRBV11-3 and TRBJ2-1; 7 bases match TRBD2. V lost 2 bases to trimming and J lost 11 bases; unmatched junction nucleotides: 12. This CDR3 has 15 residues. Germline CDR1 is SGHNT and CDR2 is YENEEA.

This rearrangement joins TRBV25-1 to TRBJ1-2; maybe TRBD1 (6 bases). In germline, CDR1 is MGHDK, CDR2 SYGVNS. The CDR3 length is 14 residues. The V and J ends lost 5 bases and 3 bases respectively, with 13 bases between them. The CDR3 here is CASSRTQGHYGYTF. CDR3 DNA sequence: TGTGCCAGCAGTCGCACACAGGGTCACTATGGCTACACCTTC.

This clone came up a few times. This chain connects TRBV7-2 to TRBJ2-7; maybe TRBD1 (6 bases). Germline loops: CDR1 SGHTA, CDR2 FQGNSA. V dropped 2 bases and J dropped 2 bases, with 10 bases sitting between them. This CDR3 is built from 14 residues. The CDR3 DNA follows: TGTGCCAGCAGCTTATCTCGGGACACCTACGAGCAGTACTTC. Translated: CASSLSRDTYEQYF.

This clone has a handful of counts. The chain joins TRBV29-1 to TRBJ2-3, with 9 nucleotides matching TRBD2. The CDR3 totals 14 residues. Trimming removed 3 bases from V and 3 bases from J; junction bases left unmatched: 4. Germline V CDR1 and CDR2: SQVTM, ANQGSEA. DNA of the CDR3: TGCAGCGTTGAGGCGGGAGGGGGGACAGATACGCAGTATTTT. Translation: CSVEAGGGTDTQYF.

This clone was detected a few times. The same CDR3 arises from other DNA sequences in this sample as well. The chain has TRBV28 and TRBJ1-2, with D possibly being TRBD1 (6 bases). The germline V gene encodes CDR1 MDHEN and CDR2 SYDVKM. This CDR3 has 15 amino acids. Deletions cut 3 bases from V and 0 bases from J, with 11 bases between. This CDR3 reads CASSFPTGANYGYTF. CDR3 DNA sequence: TGTGCCAGCAGTTTCCCGACAGGAGCTAACTATGGCTACACCTTC.

The chain carries TRBV5-1 and TRBJ2-3; D is unclear. Trimming took 1 base from V and 6 from J, leaving 9 bases between them. Germline-derived CDR1 and CDR2 are SGHRS and YFSETQ. This CDR3 comprises 13 residues. This chain's CDR3 is CASSLSPADTQYF. CDR3 DNA: TGCGCCAGCAGCTTGTCCCCCGCGGATACGCAGTATTTT. Filled out from reference TRBV5-1 and TRBJ2-3, the complete variable domain reads KAGVTQTPRYLIKTRGQQVTLSCSPISGHRSVSWYQQTPGQGLQFLFEYFSETQRNKGNFPGRFSGRQFSNSRSEMNVSTLELGDSALYLCASSLSPADTQYFGPGTRLTVL.

In its sample, this clone was seen a few times. The rearrangement uses TRBV2 and TRBJ1-4; perhaps TRBD1 as D (6 bases). CDR1 and CDR2 from the germline V gene are SNHLY and FYNNEI. The length of the CDR3 is 12 residues. V lost 0 bases and J 16 bases, leaving 12 bases between the germline ends. As DNA, the CDR3 is TGTGCCAGCAGTGAAGCGCTGGGCAGGGGGTTTTTT. Translated: CASSEALGRGFF.

The gene calls are TRBV4-1 and TRBJ2-5; 7 positions agree with TRBD2. The CDR3 loop spans 13 amino acids. CDR1 MGHRA and CDR2 YSYEKL come from the germline V gene. J was trimmed by 5 bases and V by 10 bases; bases with no gene match: 10. The CDR3 sequence: CANVSGRGETQYF. In DNA, the CDR3 is TGCGCCAACGTTAGCGGGCGTGGGGAGACCCAGTACTTC.

The sample holds a few counts of this clone. The chain combines TRBV7-9 with TRBJ1-2; a possible D gene is TRBD1 (5 bases). This CDR3 has 14 residues. The V gene's germline CDR1 is SEHNR and CDR2 FQNEAQ (reference sequence). V shed 4 bases and J shed 7 bases, with 16 bases lying between them. The CDR3 here is CASSSIRGRSGYTF. In DNA, the CDR3 is TGTGCCAGCAGCTCCATAAGGGGCAGGAGTGGCTACACCTTC. The variable domain in full, with the rest retrieved from reference TRBV7-9 and TRBJ1-2, is DTGVSQNPRHKITKRGQNVTFRCDPISEHNRLYWYRQTLGQGPEFLTYFQNEAQLEKSRLLSDRFSAERPKGSFSTLEIQRTEQGDSAMYLCASSSIRGRSGYTFGSGTRLTVV.

The sample holds many counts of this clone. The V and J genes are TRBV7-9 and TRBJ2-3; 8 bases agree with TRBD2. CDR1 and CDR2 from the germline V gene are SEHNR and FQNEAQ (reference sequence). With V trimmed by 7 bases and J by 0 bases, 6 bases remained unmatched. This CDR3 region has 15 residues. The CDR3 loop reads CASTKLAVSTDTQYF. The CDR3 DNA reads TGTGCCAGCACGAAACTAGCGGTGAGCACAGATACGCAGTATTTT.

This clone appeared many times. The chain uses TRBV7-9 and TRBJ2-3, with 12 bases that match TRBD2. Germline-derived CDR1 and CDR2 are SEHNR and FQNEAQ (reference sequence). The junction had 5 bases not matched to a gene; V was cut back by 4 bases and J by 3 bases. The CDR3 consists of 16 residues. CDR3 in amino acids: CASSSTSGGWTDTQYF. Here the CDR3 DNA reads TGTGCCAGCAGCTCTACTAGCGGGGGGTGGACAGATACGCAGTATTTT.

This clone has only a few counts. This chain joins TRBV2 and TRBJ1-5, with TRBD1 matching over 8 bases. Germline values: CDR1 SNHLY, CDR2 FYNNEI. CDR3 length: 13 amino acids. After removal of 8 bases from V and 4 bases from J, the junction contained 4 bases not matched to a gene. The CDR3 DNA reads as TGTGCCAGCGCGGGACAGGCGAATCAGCCCCAGCATTTT. Its protein product is CASAGQANQPQHF.